What follows are 19 T cell receptor beta chains derived from one specimen sequenced in a study of human T cells and chemical hapten exposure. One entry per CDR3 protein results from TCRdb running MiXCR on the RACE reads. This sample carries some 180,000 distinct CDR3 sequences, approximately 20% of them seen once, and the ten largest clones take 6% to 8%. Indicated time point: patch test 1, 2 weeks after DPC sensitization. Treatment noted: therapeutic diphenylcyclopropenone sensitization with weekly scalp DPC. The input for sequencing was whole blood, taken in connection with sensitization to the hapten diphenylcyclopropenone (DPC). All receptors come from a woman aged 45-65 years with alopecia areata. Some clones in this sample may be carry-over from other donors' samples.

A few counts support this clonotype. CDR3 loop: CSVSPSTGELFF. The CDR3, as DNA: TGCAGCGTTTCCCCCAGCACCGGGGAGCTGTTTTTT. This rearrangement joins TRBV29-1 to TRBJ2-2; no definite D call. The CDR3 has 12 residues. The V gene lost 5 bases and the J gene lost 4 bases, with 8 bases spanning the gap. Germline-derived CDR1 and CDR2 are SQVTM and ANQGSEA.

The chain recombines TRBV6-1 with TRBJ2-3; D unclear. Trimming shortened V by 0 bases and J by 7 bases, and 17 bases separated the two germline ends. This CDR3 contains 16 residues. Germline V gene lookup returns CDR1 MNHNS and CDR2 SASEGT. CDR3 DNA: TGTGCCAGCAGTGAAGCGCTTGGCTTGGGCCGTAATACGCAGTATTTT. It translates to CASSEALGLGRNTQYF.

V gene TRBV11-1 combines with J gene TRBJ1-6; D is unresolved. V was pared by 3 bases and J by 9 bases, with 12 bases between. The CDR3 runs to 14 residues. Germline V gene lookup returns CDR1 SGHAT and CDR2 FQDESV (reference sequence). The CDR3 loop is CASSFDRTGSPLHF. The DNA of the CDR3 is TGTGCCAGCAGCTTCGATCGGACGGGTTCACCCCTCCACTTT.

This clonotype was found a few times. The rearrangement joins TRBV6-5 to TRBJ1-1; D gene uncertain. CDR1 and CDR2 from the germline V gene are MNHEY and SVGAGI. V was trimmed by 5 bases and J by 0 bases, leaving 13 bases between them. The CDR3 is 15 amino acids. The CDR3 sequence is CASSSAYLMNTEAFF. CDR3 coding DNA: TGTGCCAGCAGTAGCGCGTATTTGATGAACACTGAAGCTTTCTTT.

In its sample, this clonotype was seen many times. V and J are TRBV5-1 and TRBJ2-7; unclear D gene. CDR3 length equals 12 residues. Trimming took off 0 bases at V and 0 bases at J, with 1 base between the two ends. CDR1 is SGHRS and CDR2 is YFSETQ in the germline V gene. Here the CDR3 reads CASSLASYEQYF. CDR3 DNA sequence: TGCGCCAGCAGCTTGGCCTCCTACGAGCAGTACTTC.

This chain links TRBV20-1 with TRBJ2-7; the D is unclear. Trimming stripped 0 bases from V and 6 bases from J, with 9 bases between. The CDR3 runs to 12 residues. Germline CDR1 and CDR2: DFQATT and SNEGSKA (reference sequence). CDR3 nucleotides: TGCAGTGCTAGAGATCTAAGCGCCGAGCAGTACTTC. It yields the protein CSARDLSAEQYF.

This chain connects TRBV18 to TRBJ1-3; tentatively, D is TRBD1 (6 bases). CDR3 length equals 16 residues. Germline V gives CDR1 KGHSH, CDR2 LQKENI. The V end was cut by 4 bases, the J end by 0 bases, with 13 bases between. Here the CDR3 DNA reads TGTGCCAGCTCACATCCCTGGGGGGCCTCTGGAAACACCATATATTTT. This translates into CASSHPWGASGNTIYF.

The chain uses TRBV20-1 and TRBJ1-2, with TRBD1 as a possible D gene (5 bases). Trimming took 7 bases from V and 7 from J, leaving 13 bases between them. CDR1 is DFQATT and CDR2 is SNEGSKA in the germline V gene (reference sequence). This CDR3 comprises 11 residues. CDR3 protein: CSVRVGFGYTF. DNA of the CDR3: TGCAGTGTCAGGGTAGGGTTTGGCTACACCTTC.

The gene calls are TRBV3-1 and TRBJ1-1; 7 bases are a match to TRBD1. The germline CDR1 and CDR2 sequences are LGHDT and YNNKEL (reference sequence). Germline trimming cut 5 bases from V and 7 bases from J; bases unmatched to any gene: 4. The CDR3 has 12 amino acids. The DNA for the CDR3 is TGTGCCAGCAGCAGGGACAGTAATGAAGCTTTCTTT. Its translation is CASSRDSNEAFF.

The sample holds a few counts of this clonotype. This chain links TRBV27 with TRBJ2-7; either TRBD1 or TRBD2 may fit D (5 bases each). The CDR3 has 13 residues. Between the trimmed V and J ends, which lost 2 bases and 7 bases, there was a span of 12 bases. Per the germline V gene, CDR1 is MNHEY and CDR2 is SMNVEV (reference sequence). DNA for the CDR3: TGTGCCAGCAGTTTACAAGGGGACGGGGAGCAGTACTTC. Its protein product is CASSLQGDGEQYF.

This clonotype came up a few times. This chain uses TRBV4-1 with TRBJ2-5; D is possibly TRBD1 (6 bases). Trimming took off 2 bases at V and 2 bases at J, with 12 bases between the two ends. This CDR3 comprises 15 residues. CDR1 and CDR2 (germline): MGHRA, YSYEKL. The CDR3 reads CASSQPDSLQETQYF. CDR3 bases: TGCGCCAGCAGCCAACCGGACAGTTTGCAAGAGACCCAGTACTTC.

This clonotype was observed once. V and J are TRBV29-1 and TRBJ1-1, with D unresolved. Germline values: CDR1 SQVTM, CDR2 ANQGSEA. V was clipped by 0 bases and J by 1 base, with 6 bases between them. The CDR3 is 13 residues long. CDR3 in amino acids: CSVEDTTNTEAFF. CDR3 coding DNA: TGCAGCGTTGAAGATACAACGAACACTGAAGCTTTCTTT.

In its sample, this clonotype was seen a few times. The chain is built from TRBV6-1 and TRBJ1-3; D uncertain. Germline CDR1 MNHNS, CDR2 SASEGT. The V end was cut by 0 bases, the J end by 0 bases, with 12 bases between. The CDR3 length is 17 residues. DNA of the CDR3: TGTGCCAGCAGTGAAGCTTTGTCGATCCTCTCTGGAAACACCATATATTTT. Amino acid sequence: CASSEALSILSGNTIYF.

The genes are TRBV6-7 and TRBJ2-3; 10 nucleotides line up with TRBD2. TRBV6-7 is classed as an ORF, of uncertain function. Germline trimming cut 5 bases from V and 2 bases from J; bases unmatched to any gene: 4. CDR3 length: 15 residues. The CDR3 loop is CASSAGLAFTDTQYF. Written as DNA, the CDR3 is TGTGCCAGCAGTGCGGGACTAGCGTTCACAGATACGCAGTATTTT.

The chain links TRBV7-6 to TRBJ2-2, with a possible D match to TRBD1 (5 bases). Germline CDR1 reads SGHVS; CDR2 reads FNYEAQ. This CDR3 is built from 15 residues. Trimming left V 2 bases short and J 6 bases short, with 13 bases between. The DNA for the CDR3 is TGTGCCAGCAGCTTAATTCCTGGACAAGCCGGGGAGCTGTTTTTT. Amino acids: CASSLIPGQAGELFF.

The chain joins TRBV29-1 to TRBJ1-2; 8 positions agree with TRBD1. The CDR3 covers 12 residues. Germline loops: CDR1 SQVTM, CDR2 ANQGSEA. With 5 bases clipped from V and 3 bases from J, the junction kept 2 bases outside the gene matches. The CDR3 region is CSVTQGDYGYTF. The CDR3 DNA reads TGCAGCGTTACACAGGGGGACTATGGCTACACCTTC. Complete variable domain (other parts from reference TRBV29-1 and TRBJ1-2): SAVISQKPSRDICQRGTSLTIQCQVDSQVTMMFWYRQQPGQSLTLIATANQGSEATYESGFVIDKFPISRPNLTFSTLTVSNMSPEDSSIYLCSVTQGDYGYTFGSGTRLTVV.

This clonotype was recorded at least ten times. This rearrangement joins TRBV27 to TRBJ2-1, with 10 nucleotides matching TRBD2. CDR1 and CDR2 from the germline V gene are MNHEY and SMNVEV (reference sequence). This CDR3 region has 15 residues. Unmatched junction bases numbered 11, after V lost 8 bases and J lost 7 bases. CDR3 sequence: CASGTLAGVWNEQFF. CDR3 nucleotides: TGTGCCAGCGGGACCCTAGCGGGAGTTTGGAATGAGCAGTTCTTC.

This clonotype was detected ten times or more. V and J are TRBV7-2 and TRBJ2-7; 10 bases match TRBD2. Germline values: CDR1 SGHTA, CDR2 FQGNSA. The ends lost 3 bases at V and 3 bases at J; junction bases unmatched: 2. The CDR3 is made up of 14 amino acids. The CDR3 reads CASSLASGSYEQYF. The CDR3 bases are TGTGCCAGCAGCTTGGCTAGCGGGAGCTACGAGCAGTACTTC.

This clonotype was detected only a few times. The chain joins TRBV5-1 to TRBJ2-1; perhaps TRBD2 as D (6 bases). Looked up from germline, CDR1 is SGHRS and CDR2 is YFSETQ. CDR3 length: 15 residues. Trimming removed 4 bases from V and 4 bases from J, with 15 bases in between. CDR3 sequence reads: CASSPAGTSYNEQFF. The CDR3 bases are TGCGCCAGCAGCCCGGCGGGAACCTCGTACAATGAGCAGTTCTTC.